This entry lists 15 T cell receptor beta chains sequenced from one sample in a study of blood T cell repertoires in COVID-19. The assay was immunoSEQ multiplex PCR, and TCRdb's table has in-frame clones only and misses some. The sample holds fewer than 200,000 clones, approximately 80% seen once. Sequenced material: peripheral blood. The origin of the receptors is a human donor in a cohort sampled during active COVID-19.

The chain joins TRBV7-3 to TRBJ2-7, with 7 bases that match TRBD1. This CDR3 has 13 amino acids. Losses at the gene ends were 3 bases for V and 3 bases for J; bases not matched to a gene: 2. Germline V gene lookup returns CDR1 SGHTA and CDR2 FQGTGA. The CDR3 region is CASSLWDSYEQYF. The CDR3 DNA is TGTGCCAGCAGCTTGTGGGACAGCTACGAGCAGTACTTC. The full variable domain, with the rest looked up from reference TRBV7-3 and TRBJ2-7, is GAGVSQTPSNKVTEKGKYVELRCDPISGHTALYWYRQSLGQGPEFLIYFQGTGAADDSGLPNDRFFAVRPEGSVSTLKIQRTERGDSAVYLCASSLWDSYEQYFGPGTRLTVT.

This chain links TRBV12-3 or TRBV12-4 with TRBJ2-2; no clear D. Trimming took 5 bases from V and 8 from J, leaving 9 bases between them. CDR3 length: 12 amino acids. CDR3 nucleotide sequence: TGTGCCAGCAGTCTCCCTATTGGGGAGCTGTTTTTT. Protein sequence: CASSLPIGELFF.

V and J are TRBV12-5 and TRBJ1-4; the match to TRBD1 covers 8 bases. From germline, CDR1 is LGHNT and CDR2 FRNRAP. This CDR3 is 16 amino acids long. With V trimmed by 0 bases and J by 4 bases, 4 bases remained unmatched. CDR3 nucleotides: TGTGCTAGTGGTTTGGTACTGACAGGGGTTAATGAAAAACTGTTTTTT. It codes for CASGLVLTGVNEKLFF.

The CDR3 sequence: CASSQRGLLGKRDEQYF. The CDR3 nucleotides are TGTGCCAGCAGCCAAAGGGGGCTTTTAGGGAAACGAGACGAGCAGTACTTC. The V gene is TRBV3-1 (or the pseudogene TRBV3-2), the J gene TRBJ2-7, with 7 nucleotides matching TRBD1. Germline CDR1 reads LGHDT; CDR2 reads YNNKEL (reference sequence). The V and J ends lost 2 bases and 5 bases, in that order; junction bases with no gene match: 15. The CDR3 loop spans 17 amino acids.

The chain's CDR3 is CASSYRTGDEQFF. The CDR3 nucleotides read TGTGCCAGCAGTTACCGGACAGGGGATGAGCAGTTCTTC. The rearrangement joins TRBV6-6 to TRBJ2-1; 9 bases align to TRBD1. With V trimmed by 2 bases and J by 8 bases, 1 base remained unmatched. The CDR3 totals 13 residues. Germline lookup yields CDR1 MNHNY and CDR2 SVGAGI (reference sequence).

The chain uses TRBV19 and TRBJ2-7, with D perhaps TRBD2 (6 bases). This CDR3 has 16 amino acids. The germline V gene has CDR1 LNHDA and CDR2 SQIVND (reference sequence). V lost 4 bases and J lost 1, with 17 bases in between. The CDR3 nucleotides are TGTGCCAGTAGTACGTCTTTGGGGGGATTTTCCTACGAGCAGTACTTC. Translation: CASSTSLGGFSYEQYF.

The V gene is TRBV13, the J gene TRBJ1-1; maybe TRBD1 (5 bases). Trimming cost V 8 bases and J 5 bases, with 15 bases left between them. This CDR3 is built from 13 residues. Germline values: CDR1 PRHDT, CDR2 FYEKMQ (reference sequence). The CDR3 loop reads CASFGREGTEAFF. CDR3 in DNA: TGTGCCAGCTTCGGCAGGGAGGGGACTGAAGCTTTCTTT.

The chain couples TRBV19 to TRBJ1-1; no clear D gene. In germline, CDR1 is LNHDA, CDR2 SQIVND (reference sequence). CDR3 size: 13 residues. The V end lost 5 bases, the J end lost 0 bases, and 7 bases lay between the germline ends. The CDR3 DNA sequence: TGTGCCAGTAGTGGAGATTTGAACACTGAAGCTTTCTTT. Translated, it gives CASSGDLNTEAFF.

This chain joins TRBV7-8 and TRBJ1-5; unclear D gene. The CDR3 spans 12 residues. V was pared by 1 base and J by 7 bases, with 5 bases between. CDR1 and CDR2 (germline): SGHVS, FQNEAQ. The CDR3: CASSLERQPQHF. The CDR3 DNA follows: TGTGCCAGCAGCTTAGAGCGGCAGCCCCAGCATTTT.

This chain's CDR3 is CASSLEDRSSYEQYF. CDR3 nucleotide sequence: TGTGCCAGCAGCTTAGAGGACAGGAGCTCCTACGAGCAGTACTTC. The chain recombines TRBV7-9 with TRBJ2-7; 7 nucleotides align to TRBD1. The CDR3 has 15 amino acids. Losses at the gene ends were 1 base for V and 0 bases for J; bases not matched to a gene: 3. Germline V gene lookup returns CDR1 SEHNR and CDR2 FQNEAQ (reference sequence).

The chain couples TRBV9 to TRBJ1-2; TRBD1 is a possible D gene (5 bases). Germline assignment: CDR1 SGDLS and CDR2 YYNGEE. This CDR3 is built from 14 residues. Trimming stripped 3 bases from V and 4 bases from J, with 13 bases between. CDR3 nucleotide sequence: TGTGCCAGCAGCGAGGGCCAGGGATCCTATGGCTACACCTTC. Its translation is CASSEGQGSYGYTF. Full variable domain (rest looked up from reference TRBV9 and TRBJ1-2): DSGVTQTPKHLITATGQRVTLRCSPRSGDLSVYWYQQSLDQGLQFLIQYYNGEERAKGNILERFSAQQFPDLHSELNLSSLELGDSALYFCASSEGQGSYGYTFGSGTRLTVV.

The chain has TRBV7-9 and TRBJ1-1; 8 bases fit TRBD1. The germline V gene encodes CDR1 SEHNR and CDR2 FQNEAQ (reference sequence). V shed 5 bases and J 5 bases; nucleotides not matched to a gene: 10. CDR3 length equals 15 residues. CDR3 nucleotide sequence: TGTGCCAGCAGCCCCGACAGGGGCCCAGGGACTGAAGCTTTCTTT. Its protein is CASSPDRGPGTEAFF.

The V gene is TRBV6-5, the J gene TRBJ1-5, with 9 bases lining up with TRBD1. Germline V lookup: CDR1 MNHEY, CDR2 SVGAGI. The CDR3 sequence is 15 residues long. V was clipped by 5 bases and J by 0 bases; unmatched bases: 2. CDR3 amino acids: CASSRTGVSNQPQHF. In DNA, the CDR3 is TGTGCCAGCAGTCGGACAGGGGTTAGCAATCAGCCCCAGCATTTT.

This clone came up once. The J gene is TRBJ1-4, the V gene TRBV9; D is unclear. The CDR3 covers 16 residues. The V and J ends lost 1 base and 0 bases respectively, with 10 bases between them. Germline CDR1 reads SGDLS; CDR2 reads YYNGEE. In DNA, the CDR3 is TGTGCCAGCAGCGTACTCTCCGGGGCAACTAATGAAAAACTGTTTTTT. Translating gives CASSVLSGATNEKLFF.

The V and J genes are TRBV6-5 and TRBJ2-1, with 7 bases identical to TRBD1. After removal of 5 bases from V and 1 base from J, the junction contained 2 bases not matched to a gene. CDR1 is MNHEY, CDR2 SVGAGI, per germline. CDR3 size: 14 residues. This CDR3 is CASSPGGSYNEQFF. As DNA, the CDR3 is TGTGCCAGCAGTCCAGGGGGTTCCTACAATGAGCAGTTCTTC.